A selection of T cell receptor beta chains follows, all from one sample in a study of radiotherapy plus CTLA-4 blockade in lung cancer. Sequencing was performed with immunoSEQ multiplex PCR; in TCRdb, only in-frame clones are kept and a portion is missing. The data show 85,000 to 95,000 clones, with approximately 78% seen just once and roughly 24% held by the top ten. This specimen was peripheral blood, taken from a patient treated with radiotherapy plus ipilimumab. All receptors come from a human donor with non-small cell lung cancer that progressed on radiotherapy plus ipilimumab. The CDR3 runs from the conserved cysteine through the conserved F or W. Fields, in order: clone size, V gene, D gene, J gene, CDR3 DNA, CDR3 protein. The D gene is left open where the match is weak. Clone sizes are given selectively: once, few, many, or a class where the clone is expanded.

-	TRBV5-1	-	TRBJ1-5	TGCGCCAGCAGCTCTGGGGGAATCGATCAGCCTCAGCATTTT	CASSSGGIDQPQHF
-	TRBV28	TRBD2	TRBJ2-3	TGTGCCAGCAGTTTAGGGCTCGGGGGGAGAGGGGCAGATACGCAGTATTTT	CASSLGLGGRGADTQYF
few	TRBV27	-	TRBJ2-7	TGTGCCAGCGCACTGGGGCAGGTTAACGAGCAGTACTTC	CASALGQVNEQYF
-	TRBV11-2	TRBD2	TRBJ2-1	TGTGCCAGCAGCTTAGTCGGGCGGGAGGGGTATTACAATGAGCAGTTCTTC	CASSLVGREGYYNEQFF
-	TRBV29-1	-	TRBJ2-6	TGCAGCGTGGGAAAATCTGGGGCCAACGTCCTGACTTTC	CSVGKSGANVLTF
-	TRBV28	TRBD1	TRBJ2-7	TGTGCCAGCAGTCCCGACAGGGGGCGCCTCCACGAGCAGTACTTC	CASSPDRGRLHEQYF
many	TRBV4-1	-	TRBJ1-5	TGCGCCAGCAGCCAAGAATGGTCAAATCAGCCCCAGCATTTT	CASSQEWSNQPQHF
-	TRBV4-2	-	TRBJ2-2	TGTGCCAGCAGCCCATCTGACACCGGGGAGCTGTTTTTT	CASSPSDTGELFF
-	TRBV7-6	-	TRBJ2-1	TGTGCCAGCAGCTTAGCGAGGGGCAATGAGCAGTTCTTC	CASSLARGNEQFF
-	TRBV28	-	TRBJ2-2	TGTGCCAGCAGTGGTTCTTCAGGTTGGATTTCCGGGGAGCTGTTTTTT	CASSGSSGWISGELFF
-	TRBV28	TRBD1	TRBJ2-7	TGTGCCAGCAGTTTTCCGGGACAGCCGACCTACGAGCAGTACTTC	CASSFPGQPTYEQYF
-	TRBV4-1	-	TRBJ1-1	TGCGCCAGCAGGTATCGACAAGGCCTACCTGAAGCTTTCTTT	CASRYRQGLPEAFF
-	TRBV28	-	TRBJ1-4	TGTGCCAGCAGTACAGGGTTTGGCGAAAAACTGTTTTTT	CASSTGFGEKLFF
-	TRBV6-1	-	TRBJ1-1	TGTGCCAGCAGTGTTGGTCTTGGACAAGCGAACACTGAAGCTTTCTTT	CASSVGLGQANTEAFF
-	TRBV27	TRBD1	TRBJ2-7	TGTGCCAGCAGTTTGACAGGGGGATACGAGCAGTACTTC	CASSLTGGYEQYF
-	TRBV19	TRBD1	TRBJ2-2	TGTGCCAGTAGTATCGGCAGGGGGCCCAACACCGGGGAGCTGTTTTTT	CASSIGRGPNTGELFF
once	TRBV6-5	TRBD1	TRBJ1-2	TGTGCCAGCACCAGGACAGGGAGTGGCTACACCTTC	CASTRTGSGYTF
-	TRBV5-1	TRBD2	TRBJ2-3	TGCGCCAGCAGCTTGGAGCTAGCGGGAGACCCAGATACGCAGTATTTT	CASSLELAGDPDTQYF
once	TRBV6-1	TRBD2	TRBJ2-7	TGTGCCAGCAGTTCTCGGACTAGCGGGAGGTACGAGCAGTACTTC	CASSSRTSGRYEQYF
-	TRBV27	TRBD1	TRBJ1-5	TGTGCCTCCGGGACAGGGGAGAGTCAGCCCCAGCATTTT	CASGTGESQPQHF
-	TRBV30	TRBD2	TRBJ2-5	TGTGCCTGGAGTCTAGCGGGAGGGCCGAAGGAGACCCAGTACTTC	CAWSLAGGPKETQYF
-	TRBV6-1	-	TRBJ2-1	TGTGCCCTCGGGCTCGGGCCGCCCAACTACAATGAGCAGTTCTTC	CALGLGPPNYNEQFF
few	TRBV15	-	TRBJ1-5	TGTGCCACCAGCAGAGGGGGGGACTATCAGCCCCAGCATTTT	CATSRGGDYQPQHF
-	TRBV7-2	TRBD2	TRBJ2-1	TGTGCCAGCGGGAGGGCTAAACCAATCAATGAGCAGTTCTTC	CASGRAKPINEQFF
-	TRBV5-1	-	TRBJ1-1	TGCGCCAGCAGTGCACCTATGAACACTGAAGCTTTCTTT	CASSAPMNTEAFF
-	TRBV18	-	TRBJ2-2	TGTGCCAGCTCACCACCGTTAGGGGGGACCGGGGAGCTGTTTTTT	CASSPPLGGTGELFF
-	TRBV25-1	-	TRBJ2-3	TGTGCCAGCAGTGGAGGAATAGCGGAGTTCACAGATACGCAGTATTTT	CASSGGIAEFTDTQYF
once	TRBV7-3	TRBD2	TRBJ2-5	TGTGCCAGCAGCTTATCTAGCCTAGCGGTACAAGAGACCCAGTACTTC	CASSLSSLAVQETQYF
once	TRBV5-1	TRBD2	TRBJ2-2	TGCGCCAGCAGGATATTAGCGGGAACTGGCACCGGGGAGCTGTTTTTT	CASRILAGTGTGELFF
-	TRBV2	-	TRBJ1-4	TGTGCCAGCAGCCCTCAGGGAGCTAATGAAAAACTGTTTTTT	CASSPQGANEKLFF
-	TRBV7-2	-	TRBJ2-7	TGTGCCAGCAGCTTAGTAGCTTCAATAGCTGGCGAGCAGTACTTC	CASSLVASIAGEQYF
-	TRBV9	-	TRBJ2-2	TGTGCCAGCAGCGTAGAAGTAGCCGGGGAGCTGTTTTTT	CASSVEVAGELFF
-	TRBV6-6	-	TRBJ2-3	TGTGCCAGCAGTTCCAACACAGATACGCAGTATTTT	CASSSNTDTQYF
-	TRBV30	-	TRBJ1-3	TGTGCCTGGAGTGTACCTGGAAACACCATATATTTT	CAWSVPGNTIYF
-	TRBV7-6	-	TRBJ2-1	TGTGCCAGCAGCTTAGCGGAGTACAATGAGCAGTTCTTC	CASSLAEYNEQFF
-	TRBV6-6	-	TRBJ1-3	TGTGCCAGCAGTTATCCGCCGGGGGCCTCAGGAAACACCATATATTTT	CASSYPPGASGNTIYF
-	TRBV5-4	-	TRBJ1-1	TGTGCCAGCAACCATGACGGAAACACTGAAGCTTTCTTT	CASNHDGNTEAFF
few	TRBV28	-	TRBJ1-1	TGTGCCAGCAGTGCACCGCCGGTCATGAACACTGAAGCTTTCTTT	CASSAPPVMNTEAFF
-	TRBV6-5	-	TRBJ2-1	TGTGCCAGCAGCCCCCCGGGACTCTCCTACAATGAGCAGTTCTTC	CASSPPGLSYNEQFF
-	TRBV7-4	-	TRBJ1-2	TGTGCCAGCAGCTTAGCCCCCCCGGGCCACTATGGCTACACCTTC	CASSLAPPGHYGYTF
-	TRBV5-1	TRBD2	TRBJ2-7	TGCGCCAGCAGCTTGGAGGCCCCGGGACTATCCTACGAGCAGTACTTC	CASSLEAPGLSYEQYF
-	TRBV7-8	-	TRBJ1-5	TGTGCCAGCAGCTTATCGCGGGGGTCAGGGGCGAACAATCAGCCCCAGCATTTT	CASSLSRGSGANNQPQHF
few	TRBV7-9	TRBD1	TRBJ2-5	TGTGCCAGCAGCTTAAACAGGGGCCAAGAGACCCAGTACTTC	CASSLNRGQETQYF
few	TRBV27	TRBD2	TRBJ2-2	TGTGCCAGCGGGGAGGGCGACGGCACCGGGGAGCTGTTTTTT	CASGEGDGTGELFF
-	TRBV19	-	TRBJ1-2	TGTGCCAGTAGTATCGCCGGGACAAGGGCAAACTATGGCTACACCTTC	CASSIAGTRANYGYTF
-	TRBV5-6	TRBD2	TRBJ2-1	TGTGCCAGCAGCTTATTGCGGGAGGGGGTTTTTGGGGAGCAGTTCTTC	CASSLLREGVFGEQFF
-	TRBV14	TRBD1	TRBJ1-4	TGTGCCAGCAGCCAGCCGGGACAGGAAAATGAAAAACTGTTTTTT	CASSQPGQENEKLFF
few	TRBV5-5	-	TRBJ1-1	TGTGCCAGCAGCTTGGGCTCCACTGAAGCTTTCTTT	CASSLGSTEAFF
-	TRBV21-1	-	TRBJ1-1	TGTGCCAGCAGCAAAGCTGGACAGGGGGCTAGTTTGTACACTGAAGCTTTCTTT	CASSKAGQGASLYTEAFF